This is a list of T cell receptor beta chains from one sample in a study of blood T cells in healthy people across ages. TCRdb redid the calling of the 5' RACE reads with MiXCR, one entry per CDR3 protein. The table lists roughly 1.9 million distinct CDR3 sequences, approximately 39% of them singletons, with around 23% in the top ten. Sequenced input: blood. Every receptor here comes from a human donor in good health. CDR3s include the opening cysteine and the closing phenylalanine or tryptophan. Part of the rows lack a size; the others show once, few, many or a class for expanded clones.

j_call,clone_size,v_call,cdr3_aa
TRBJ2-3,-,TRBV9,CASSPPYSGADTQYF
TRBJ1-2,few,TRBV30,CAWNPGGGGGYTF
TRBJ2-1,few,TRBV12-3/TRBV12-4,CASTPTWTGDHNEQFF
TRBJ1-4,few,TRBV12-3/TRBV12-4,CASRSVSSTNEKLFF
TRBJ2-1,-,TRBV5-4,CASSRLAGANNEQFF
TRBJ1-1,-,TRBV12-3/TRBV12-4,CATSDRRTEAFF
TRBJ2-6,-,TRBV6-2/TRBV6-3,CASSYSSSSGANVPTF
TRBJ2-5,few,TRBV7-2,CASSTGTARFETQYF
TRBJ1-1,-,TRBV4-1,CASSGARNTEAFF
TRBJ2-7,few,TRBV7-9,CASSLFSGRIYEQYF
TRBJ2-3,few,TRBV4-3,CASSQNLGLADTQYF
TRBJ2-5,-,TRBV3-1,CASSQDWAGGEETQYF
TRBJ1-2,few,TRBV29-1,CSVAKGRGRDYGYTF